These T cell receptor beta chains were read from a single sample in a study of blood T cell repertoires in COVID-19. Profiled with immunoSEQ multiplex PCR; TCRdb holds only in-frame clones, not every one. The data show about 320,000 clones, roughly 90% seen once. The sample consisted of PBMCs or T cells enriched from blood (not recorded which). The receptor source for this set is a woman in her twenties or thirties who had been exposed to COVID-19. CDR3s include the opening cysteine and the closing phenylalanine or tryptophan. A D gene is named only where the DNA matches it firmly. Not all rows give a size; the values are once, few, many and, for expanded clones, a class.

abundance,j_gene,v_gene,d_gene,CDR3aa,CDR3nt
once,TRBJ1-2,TRBV5-1,TRBD1,CASSTTTGEGGYTF,TGCGCCAGCAGCACTACGACAGGGGAAGGAGGCTACACCTTC
.,TRBJ2-5,TRBV6-5,.,CASREGGETQYF,TGTGCCAGCAGGGAGGGTGGGGAGACCCAGTACTTC
.,TRBJ1-1,TRBV6-5,.,CASRTMTDTEAFF,TGTGCCAGCAGAACAATGACAGACACTGAAGCTTTCTTT
.,TRBJ1-3,TRBV2,.,CASRQGSRMTFSGNTIYF,TGTGCCAGCAGACAGGGATCGCGGATGACCTTCTCTGGAAACACCATATATTTT
few,TRBJ2-2,TRBV6-2/TRBV6-3,TRBD1,CASSYLGQGIGELFF,TGTGCCAGCAGTTACCTAGGACAGGGGATCGGGGAGCTGTTTTTT
.,TRBJ1-2,TRBV29-1,.,CSVATGRGYGYTF,TGCAGCGTTGCGACGGGCAGGGGATATGGCTACACCTTC
.,TRBJ2-2,TRBV9,.,CASSLTGNTGELFF,TGTGCCAGCAGCTTGACAGGGAACACCGGGGAGCTGTTTTTT
few,TRBJ1-5,TRBV2,.,CASTAGFQPQHF,TGTGCCAGCACGGCAGGGTTCCAGCCCCAGCATTTT
many,TRBJ2-1,TRBV6-1,TRBD1,CASSEALNRGNEQFF,TGTGCCAGCAGTGAAGCGTTGAACAGGGGCAATGAGCAGTTCTTC
once,TRBJ1-6,TRBV27,.,CASGLSYNSPLHF,TGTGCCAGCGGCTTATCCTATAATTCACCCCTCCACTTT
.,TRBJ1-3,TRBV5-4,.,CASSLGGGVGNTIYF,TGTGCCAGCAGCTTGGGTGGAGGGGTCGGAAACACCATATATTTT
.,TRBJ1-1,TRBV19,.,CASSAGYTEAFF,TGTGCCAGTAGTGCGGGTTACACTGAAGCTTTCTTT
once,TRBJ2-2,TRBV3-1/TRBV3-2,TRBD1,CASRRTGLAGELFF,TGTGCCAGCAGGCGGACAGGGTTGGCCGGGGAGCTGTTTTTT
.,TRBJ2-3,TRBV2,.,CASSEYARDTDTQYF,TGTGCCAGCAGTGAGTACGCCAGGGACACAGATACGCAGTATTTT
.,TRBJ2-5,TRBV5-4,TRBD2,CASSLMAGGRETQYF,TGTGCCAGCAGCCTGATGGCGGGGGGGCGGGAGACCCAGTACTTC
.,TRBJ2-2,TRBV5-1,.,CASSEATNTGELFF,TGCGCCAGCAGCGAGGCAACGAACACCGGGGAGCTGTTTTTT
.,TRBJ2-7,TRBV7-2,.,CASSLGVGRVRSYEQYF,TGTGCCAGCAGCTTAGGGGTCGGGCGGGTGCGCTCCTACGAGCAGTACTTC
.,TRBJ2-7,TRBV4-3,TRBD2,CASSQDRQSLAGLREQYF,TGCGCCAGCAGCCAAGATCGGCAGAGCCTAGCGGGGTTGCGCGAGCAGTACTTC
.,TRBJ1-1,TRBV5-1,.,CASNPGGGMGNTEAFF,TGCGCCAGCAACCCCGGCGGGGGCATGGGGAACACTGAAGCTTTCTTT
.,TRBJ2-1,TRBV29-1,TRBD2,CSVGGVEQFF,TGCAGCGTGGGGGGGGTTGAGCAGTTCTTC
.,TRBJ2-2,TRBV6-5,TRBD1,CASSYSTGELTGELFF,TGTGCCAGCAGTTACTCGACAGGGGAGTTGACCGGGGAGCTGTTTTTT
once,TRBJ2-7,TRBV7-9,.,CASSLPGDEQYF,TGTGCCAGCAGCTTACCAGGGGACGAGCAGTACTTC
.,TRBJ2-7,TRBV6-6,TRBD2,CASSPFTGIAGFYEQYF,TGTGCCAGCAGTCCCTTTACAGGAATAGCGGGATTCTACGAGCAGTACTTC
.,TRBJ2-7,TRBV6-5,.,CASRGVTYEQYF,TGTGCCAGTCGCGGGGTCACCTACGAGCAGTACTTC
.,TRBJ1-6,TRBV13,TRBD1,CASRTGAYSDSPLHF,TGTGCCAGCAGAACAGGGGCCTACTCAGATTCACCCCTCCACTTT
.,TRBJ1-2,TRBV5-1,.,CASSLEGANYGYTF,TGCGCCAGCAGCTTGGAGGGGGCTAACTATGGCTACACCTTC
.,TRBJ2-7,TRBV6-5,.,CASSYLTYEQYF,TGTGCCAGCAGTTACCTAACCTACGAGCAGTACTTC